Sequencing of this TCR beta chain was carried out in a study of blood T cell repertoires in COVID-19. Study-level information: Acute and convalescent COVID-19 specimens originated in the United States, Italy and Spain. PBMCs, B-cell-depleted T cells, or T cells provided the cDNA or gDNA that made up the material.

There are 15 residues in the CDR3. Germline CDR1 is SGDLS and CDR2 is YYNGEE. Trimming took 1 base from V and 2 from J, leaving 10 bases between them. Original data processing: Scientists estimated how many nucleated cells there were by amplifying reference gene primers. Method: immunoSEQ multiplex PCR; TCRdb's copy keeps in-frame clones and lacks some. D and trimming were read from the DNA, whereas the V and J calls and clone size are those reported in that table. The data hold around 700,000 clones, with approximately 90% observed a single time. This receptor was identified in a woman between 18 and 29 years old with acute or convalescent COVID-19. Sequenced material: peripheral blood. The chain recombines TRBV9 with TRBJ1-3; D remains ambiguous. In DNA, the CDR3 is TGTGCCAGCAGCGTATGGGAGGCGGCTGGAAACACCATATATTTT. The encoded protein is CASSVWEAAGNTIYF.